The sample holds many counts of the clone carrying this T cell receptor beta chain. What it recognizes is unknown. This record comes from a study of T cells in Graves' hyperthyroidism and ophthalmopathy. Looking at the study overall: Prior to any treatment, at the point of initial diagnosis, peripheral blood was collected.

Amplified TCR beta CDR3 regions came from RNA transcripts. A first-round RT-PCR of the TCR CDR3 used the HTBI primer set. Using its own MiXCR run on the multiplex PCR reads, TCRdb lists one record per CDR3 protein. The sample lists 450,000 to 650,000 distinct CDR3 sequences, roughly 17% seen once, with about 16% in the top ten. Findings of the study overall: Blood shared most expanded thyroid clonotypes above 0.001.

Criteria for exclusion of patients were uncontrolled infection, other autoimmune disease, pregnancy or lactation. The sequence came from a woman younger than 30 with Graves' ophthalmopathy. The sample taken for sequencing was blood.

The CDR3 sequence is CAISDRGNTEAFF. DNA of the CDR3: TGTGCCATCAGTGACAGGGGGAACACTGAAGCTTTCTTT. The chain uses TRBV10-3 and TRBJ1-1; a possible D gene is TRBD1 (6 bases). This CDR3 comprises 13 residues. V lost 3 bases and J lost 1, with 6 bases in between. Germline CDR1 is ENHRY and CDR2 is SYGVKD.